The sequence of this T cell receptor (beta chain) was determined in a study of T cells expressing NK-cell markers. Concerning this clonotype: Its antigen is not identified.

Study findings and constraints: Among CD8+ T cells from five or six donors, dominant NKG2C+ clonotypes accounted for about 1.0-7.0%. The CD3+CD56-NKG2C+ fraction of a handful of donors was also led by these clonotypes.

TCRdb re-called the 5' RACE reads; one entry per CDR3 protein, DNA not given. The sample data list 500,000 to 700,000 distinct CDR3 sequences. CDR3 length: 13 residues. Germline-derived CDR1 and CDR2 are SQVTM and ANQGSEA. The chain employs TRBV29-1 and TRBJ2-1. The sequence was obtained from a young man in good health. The sequencing sample was made of blood T cells: a sorted CD56 or NKG2C T cell subset, CD4+ or CD8+ T cells, or bulk PBMC T cells (not recorded which). The CDR3 loop reads CSVTFVVYNEQFF.